Here is one T cell receptor (beta chain) with its context. What it binds is unknown. The entry originates in a study of T-cell memory formation after mild COVID-19. Study information: Each donor largely had its own TCR clusters.

Points from the study as a whole: Contracting CD4+ clones sat mainly in CM and EM; CD8+ in EMRA. Later expanders leaned CD4+, whereas day 15 to 85 contracting clones were balanced CD4/CD8.

Trimming removed 5 bases from V and 0 bases from J, with 7 bases in between. This CDR3 has 13 amino acids. TCRdb processed the 5' RACE reads anew with MiXCR; each CDR3 protein has one entry. The sample lists 150,000 to 200,000 distinct CDR3 sequences, roughly 17% occurring once. The receptor comes from an adult woman who had mild COVID-19 (a few samples of this study predate the infection). Cell type and time point are not known. Material for sequencing was PBMCs or a T cell subset sorted from them (not recorded which). The chain uses TRBV12-3 or TRBV12-4 and TRBJ1-1; D might be TRBD1 (5 bases). CDR3 DNA: TGTGCCAGCAGTAGACAGTTGAACACTGAAGCTTTCTTT. Protein: CASSRQLNTEAFF.